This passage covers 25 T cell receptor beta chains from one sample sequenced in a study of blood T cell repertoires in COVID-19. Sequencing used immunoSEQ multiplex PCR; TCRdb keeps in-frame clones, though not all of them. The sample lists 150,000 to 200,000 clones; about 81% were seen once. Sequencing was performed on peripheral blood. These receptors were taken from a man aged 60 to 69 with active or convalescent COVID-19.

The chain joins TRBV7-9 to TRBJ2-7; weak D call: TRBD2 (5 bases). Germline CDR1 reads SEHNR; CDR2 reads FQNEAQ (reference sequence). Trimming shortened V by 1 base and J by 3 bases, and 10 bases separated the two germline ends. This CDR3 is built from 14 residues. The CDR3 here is CASSLGSGDYEQYF. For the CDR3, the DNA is TGTGCCAGCAGCTTAGGGTCCGGGGACTACGAGCAGTACTTC. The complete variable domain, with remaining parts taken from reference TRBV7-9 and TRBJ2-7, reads DTGVSQNPRHKITKRGQNVTFRCDPISEHNRLYWYRQTLGQGPEFLTYFQNEAQLEKSRLLSDRFSAERPKGSFSTLEIQRTEQGDSAMYLCASSLGSGDYEQYFGPGTRLTVT.

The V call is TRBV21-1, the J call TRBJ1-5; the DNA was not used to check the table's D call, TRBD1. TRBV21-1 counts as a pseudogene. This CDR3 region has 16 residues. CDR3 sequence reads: CASSTKPTGPNQPQHF. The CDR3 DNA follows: TGTGCCAGCAGCACCAAACCGACAGGGCCCAATCAGCCCCAGCATTTT.

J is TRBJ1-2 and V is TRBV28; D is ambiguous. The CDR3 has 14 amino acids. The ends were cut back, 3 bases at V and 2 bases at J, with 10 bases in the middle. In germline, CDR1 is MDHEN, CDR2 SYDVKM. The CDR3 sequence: CASSLVRRNYGYTF. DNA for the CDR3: TGTGCCAGCAGTTTGGTCCGGCGGAACTATGGCTACACCTTC.

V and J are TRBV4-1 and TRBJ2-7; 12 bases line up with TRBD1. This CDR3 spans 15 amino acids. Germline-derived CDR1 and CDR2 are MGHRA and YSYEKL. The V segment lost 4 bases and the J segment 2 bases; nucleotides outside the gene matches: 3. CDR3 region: CASSRGTGGTYEQYF. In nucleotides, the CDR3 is TGCGCCAGCAGCCGCGGGACAGGGGGCACCTACGAGCAGTACTTC.

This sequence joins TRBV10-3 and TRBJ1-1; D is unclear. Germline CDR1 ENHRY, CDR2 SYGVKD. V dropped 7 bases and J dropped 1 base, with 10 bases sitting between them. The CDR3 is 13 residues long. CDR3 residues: CAITPSTNTEAFF. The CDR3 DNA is TGTGCCATCACCCCCAGTACGAACACTGAAGCTTTCTTT.

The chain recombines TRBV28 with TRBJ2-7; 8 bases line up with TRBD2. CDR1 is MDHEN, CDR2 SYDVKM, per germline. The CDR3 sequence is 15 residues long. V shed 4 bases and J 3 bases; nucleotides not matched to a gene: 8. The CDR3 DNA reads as TGTGCCAGCAGTTCGCCGGGACTAGGCAACTACGAGCAGTACTTC. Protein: CASSSPGLGNYEQYF. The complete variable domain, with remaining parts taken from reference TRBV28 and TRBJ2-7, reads DVKVTQSSRYLVKRTGEKVFLECVQDMDHENMFWYRQDPGLGLRLIYFSYDVKMKEKGDIPEGYSVSREKKERFSLILESASTNQTSMYLCASSSPGLGNYEQYFGPGTRLTVT.

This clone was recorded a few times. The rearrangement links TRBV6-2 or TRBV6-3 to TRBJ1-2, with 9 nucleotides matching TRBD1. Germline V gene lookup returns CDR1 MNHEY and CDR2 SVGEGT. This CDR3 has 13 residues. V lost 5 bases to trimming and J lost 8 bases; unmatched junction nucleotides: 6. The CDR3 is CASSLRQGGGYTF. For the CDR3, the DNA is TGTGCCAGCAGTCTCCGACAGGGGGGAGGCTACACCTTC.

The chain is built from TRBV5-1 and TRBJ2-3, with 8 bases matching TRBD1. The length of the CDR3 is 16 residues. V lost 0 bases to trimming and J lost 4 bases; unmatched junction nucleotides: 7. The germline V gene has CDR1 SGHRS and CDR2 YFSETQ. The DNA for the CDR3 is TGCGCCAGCAGCTTGGCGGTCAGGGGGCCTTCAGATACGCAGTATTTT. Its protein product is CASSLAVRGPSDTQYF.

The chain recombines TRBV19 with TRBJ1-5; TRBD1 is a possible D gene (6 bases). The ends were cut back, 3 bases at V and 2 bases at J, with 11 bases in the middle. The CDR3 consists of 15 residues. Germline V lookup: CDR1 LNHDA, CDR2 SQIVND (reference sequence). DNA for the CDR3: TGTGCCAGTAGTATGGTAGGGGGAGGCAATCAGCCCCAGCATTTT. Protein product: CASSMVGGGNQPQHF.

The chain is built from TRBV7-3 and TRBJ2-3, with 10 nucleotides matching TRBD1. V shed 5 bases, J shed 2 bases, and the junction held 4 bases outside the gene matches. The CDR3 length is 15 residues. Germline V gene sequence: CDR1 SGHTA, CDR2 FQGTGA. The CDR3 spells CASSRDRGNTDTQYF. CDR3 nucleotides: TGTGCCAGCAGCAGGGACAGGGGTAACACAGATACGCAGTATTTT.

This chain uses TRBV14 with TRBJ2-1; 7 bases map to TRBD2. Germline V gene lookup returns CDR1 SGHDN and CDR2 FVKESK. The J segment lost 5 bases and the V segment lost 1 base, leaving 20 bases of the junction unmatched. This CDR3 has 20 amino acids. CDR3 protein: CASSQVGRGLSKSQNNEQFF. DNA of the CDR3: TGTGCCAGCAGCCAAGTAGGGAGGGGACTAAGCAAAAGCCAGAACAATGAGCAGTTCTTC.

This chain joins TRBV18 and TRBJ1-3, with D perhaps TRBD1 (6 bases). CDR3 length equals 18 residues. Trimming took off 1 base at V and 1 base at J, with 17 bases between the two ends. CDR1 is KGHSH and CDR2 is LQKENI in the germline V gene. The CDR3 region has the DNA TGTGCCAGCTCACCACTTCACGGACAGCCGAAGTCTGGAAACACCATATATTTT. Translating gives CASSPLHGQPKSGNTIYF.

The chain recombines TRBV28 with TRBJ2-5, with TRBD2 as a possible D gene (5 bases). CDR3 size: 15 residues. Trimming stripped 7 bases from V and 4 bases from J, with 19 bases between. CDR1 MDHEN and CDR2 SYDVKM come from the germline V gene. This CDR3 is CASTPPRGHGETQYF. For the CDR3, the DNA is TGTGCCAGCACCCCCCCACGAGGGCACGGAGAGACCCAGTACTTC.

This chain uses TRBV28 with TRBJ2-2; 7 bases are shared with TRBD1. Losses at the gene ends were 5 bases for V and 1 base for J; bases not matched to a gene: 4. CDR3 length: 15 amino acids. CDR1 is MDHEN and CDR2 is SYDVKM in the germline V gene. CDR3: CASSDYRGNTGELFF. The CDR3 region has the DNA TGTGCCAGCAGTGACTACAGGGGGAACACCGGGGAGCTGTTTTTT.

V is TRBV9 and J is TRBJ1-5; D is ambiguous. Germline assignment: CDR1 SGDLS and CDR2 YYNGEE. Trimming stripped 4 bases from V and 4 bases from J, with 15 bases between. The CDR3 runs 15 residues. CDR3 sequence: CASSPGGPQNQPQHF. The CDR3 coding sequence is TGTGCCAGCAGCCCCGGAGGGCCGCAAAATCAGCCCCAGCATTTT.

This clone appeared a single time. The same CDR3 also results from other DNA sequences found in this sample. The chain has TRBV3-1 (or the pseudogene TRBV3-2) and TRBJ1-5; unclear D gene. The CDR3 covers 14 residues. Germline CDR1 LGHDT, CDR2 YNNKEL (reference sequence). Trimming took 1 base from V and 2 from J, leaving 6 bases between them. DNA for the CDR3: TGTGCCAGCAGCCAAGTCGGAGGCAATCAGCCCCAGCATTTT. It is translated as CASSQVGGNQPQHF.

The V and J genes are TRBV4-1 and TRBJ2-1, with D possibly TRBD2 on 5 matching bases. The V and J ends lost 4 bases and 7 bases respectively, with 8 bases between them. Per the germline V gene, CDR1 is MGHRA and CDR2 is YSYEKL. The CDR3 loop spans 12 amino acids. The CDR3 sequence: CASSPGVNEQFF. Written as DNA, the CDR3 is TGCGCCAGCAGCCCCGGGGTAAATGAGCAGTTCTTC.

The chain's CDR3 is CASSQTGWAFF. The DNA for the CDR3 is TGTGCCAGCAGCCAGACAGGGTGGGCTTTCTTT. The V and J genes are TRBV5-5 and TRBJ1-1; 7 bases map to TRBD1. There are 11 residues in the CDR3. V trimming: 4 bases; J trimming: 11 bases; junction bases outside the gene matches: 5. CDR1 and CDR2 from the germline V gene are SGHKS and YYEKEE (reference sequence). Complete variable domain (other parts from reference TRBV5-5 and TRBJ1-1): DAGVTQSPTHLIKTRGQQVTLRCSPISGHKSVSWYQQVLGQGPQFIFQYYEKEERGRGNFPDRFSARQFPNYSSELNVNALLLGDSALYLCASSQTGWAFFGQGTRLTVV.

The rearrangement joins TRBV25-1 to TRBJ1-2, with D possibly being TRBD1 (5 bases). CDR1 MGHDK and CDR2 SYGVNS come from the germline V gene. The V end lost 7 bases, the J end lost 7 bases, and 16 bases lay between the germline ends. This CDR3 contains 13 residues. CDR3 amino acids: CASTATAIAGYTF. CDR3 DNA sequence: TGTGCCAGCACGGCGACAGCCATTGCTGGCTACACCTTC.

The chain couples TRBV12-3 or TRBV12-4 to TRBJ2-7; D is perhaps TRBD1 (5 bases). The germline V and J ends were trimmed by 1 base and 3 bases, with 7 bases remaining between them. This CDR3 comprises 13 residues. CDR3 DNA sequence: TGTGCCAGCAGTTTAGTTAGGGGCTACGAGCAGTACTTC. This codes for CASSLVRGYEQYF.

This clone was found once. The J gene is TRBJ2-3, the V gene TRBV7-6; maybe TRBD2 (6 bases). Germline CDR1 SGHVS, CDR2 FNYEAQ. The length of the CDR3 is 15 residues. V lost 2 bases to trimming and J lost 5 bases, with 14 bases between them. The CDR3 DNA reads TGTGCCAGCAGCTTACGGGACTCAGTTGTAGATACGCAGTATTTT. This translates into CASSLRDSVVDTQYF.

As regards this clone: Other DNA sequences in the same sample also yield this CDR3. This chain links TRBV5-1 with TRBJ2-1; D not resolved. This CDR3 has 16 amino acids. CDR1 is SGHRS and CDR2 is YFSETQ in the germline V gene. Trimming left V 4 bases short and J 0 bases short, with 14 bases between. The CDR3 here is CASSVSTGSSYNEQFF. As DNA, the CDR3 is TGCGCCAGCAGCGTGTCGACTGGCAGCTCCTACAATGAGCAGTTCTTC.

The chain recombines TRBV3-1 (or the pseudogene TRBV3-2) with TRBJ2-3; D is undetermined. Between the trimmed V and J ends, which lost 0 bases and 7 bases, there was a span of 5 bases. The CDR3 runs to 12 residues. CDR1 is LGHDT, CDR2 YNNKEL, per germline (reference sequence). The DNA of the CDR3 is TGTGCCAGCAGCCAAGAGCGAAATACGCAGTATTTT. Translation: CASSQERNTQYF.

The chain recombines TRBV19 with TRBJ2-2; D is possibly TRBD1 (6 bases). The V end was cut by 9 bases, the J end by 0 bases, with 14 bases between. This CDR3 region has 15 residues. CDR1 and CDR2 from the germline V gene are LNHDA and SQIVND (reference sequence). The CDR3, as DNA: TGTGCCAGCAGACGTGGGACATCGAACACCGGGGAGCTGTTTTTT. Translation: CASRRGTSNTGELFF.

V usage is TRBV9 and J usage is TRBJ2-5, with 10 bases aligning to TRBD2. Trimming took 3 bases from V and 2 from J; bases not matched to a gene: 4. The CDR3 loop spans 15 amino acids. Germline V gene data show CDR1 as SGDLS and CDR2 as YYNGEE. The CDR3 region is CASSEKRGGQETQYF. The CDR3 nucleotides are TGTGCCAGCAGCGAGAAGCGGGGGGGGCAAGAGACCCAGTACTTC.